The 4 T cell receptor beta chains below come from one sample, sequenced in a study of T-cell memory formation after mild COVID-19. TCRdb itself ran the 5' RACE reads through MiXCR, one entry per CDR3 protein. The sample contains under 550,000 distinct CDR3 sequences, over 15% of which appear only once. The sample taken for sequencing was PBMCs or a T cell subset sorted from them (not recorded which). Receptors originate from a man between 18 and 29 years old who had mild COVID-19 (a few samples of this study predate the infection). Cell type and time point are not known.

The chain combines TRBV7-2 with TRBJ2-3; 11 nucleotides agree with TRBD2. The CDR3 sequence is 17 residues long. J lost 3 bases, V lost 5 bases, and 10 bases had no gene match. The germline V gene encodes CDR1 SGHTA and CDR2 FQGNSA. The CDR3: CASSPVTSGVRTDTQYF. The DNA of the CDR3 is TGTGCCAGCAGCCCAGTGACTAGCGGGGTTCGGACAGATACGCAGTATTTT.

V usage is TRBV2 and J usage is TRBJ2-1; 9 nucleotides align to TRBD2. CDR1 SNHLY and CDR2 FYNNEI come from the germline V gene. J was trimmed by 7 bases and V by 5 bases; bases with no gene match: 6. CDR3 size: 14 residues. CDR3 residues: CASSTTSGLNEQFF. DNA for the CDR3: TGTGCCAGCAGTACTACTAGCGGGTTGAATGAGCAGTTCTTC.

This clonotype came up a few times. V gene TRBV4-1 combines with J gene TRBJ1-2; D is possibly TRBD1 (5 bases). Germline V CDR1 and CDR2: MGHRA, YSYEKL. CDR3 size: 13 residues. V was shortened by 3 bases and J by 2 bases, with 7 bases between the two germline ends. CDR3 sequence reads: CASSQRDNYGYTF. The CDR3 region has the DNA TGCGCCAGCAGCCAGAGGGACAACTATGGCTACACCTTC.

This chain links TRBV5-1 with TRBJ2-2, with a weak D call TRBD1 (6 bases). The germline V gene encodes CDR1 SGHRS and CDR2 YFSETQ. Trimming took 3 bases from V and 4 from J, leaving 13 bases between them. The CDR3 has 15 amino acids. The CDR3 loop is CASSSQQGSTGELFF. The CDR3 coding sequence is TGCGCCAGCAGCTCACAACAGGGTTCCACCGGGGAGCTGTTTTTT.